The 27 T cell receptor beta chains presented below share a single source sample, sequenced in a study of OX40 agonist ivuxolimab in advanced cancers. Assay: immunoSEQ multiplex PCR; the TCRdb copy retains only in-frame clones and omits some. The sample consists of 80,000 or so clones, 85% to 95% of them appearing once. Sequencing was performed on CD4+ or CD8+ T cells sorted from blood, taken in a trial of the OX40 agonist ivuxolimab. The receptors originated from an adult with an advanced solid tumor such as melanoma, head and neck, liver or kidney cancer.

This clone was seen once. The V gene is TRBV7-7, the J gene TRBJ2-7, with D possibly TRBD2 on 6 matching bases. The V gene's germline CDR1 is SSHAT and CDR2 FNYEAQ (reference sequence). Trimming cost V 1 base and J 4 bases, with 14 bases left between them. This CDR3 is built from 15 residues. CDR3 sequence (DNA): TGTGCCAGCAGCTTAGGAGTGGGGGACTTATACGAGCAGTACTTC. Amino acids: CASSLGVGDLYEQYF.

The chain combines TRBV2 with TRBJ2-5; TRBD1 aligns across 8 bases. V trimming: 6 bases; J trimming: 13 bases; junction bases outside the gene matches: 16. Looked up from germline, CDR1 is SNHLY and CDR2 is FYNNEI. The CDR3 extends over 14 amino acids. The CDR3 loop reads CASSLGPGGADWYF. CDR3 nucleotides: TGTGCCAGCAGCTTGGGGCCAGGGGGCGCGGATTGGTACTTC.

As DNA, the CDR3 is TGTGCCAGCAGCTTAGCACGGACTAGCGGGGGCCCCTACGAGCAGTACTTC. Translated: CASSLARTSGGPYEQYF. The chain employs TRBV7-2 and TRBJ2-7, with TRBD2 matching over 13 bases. This CDR3 comprises 17 residues. Germline V gene lookup returns CDR1 SGHTA and CDR2 FQGNSA. V trimming: 0 bases; J trimming: 2 bases; junction bases outside the gene matches: 4. The whole variable domain, remainder taken from reference TRBV7-2 and TRBJ2-7, is GAGVSQSPSNKVTEKGKDVELRCDPISGHTALYWYRQSLGQGLEFLIYFQGNSAPDKSGLPSDRFSAERTGGSVSTLTIQRTQQEDSAVYLCASSLARTSGGPYEQYFGPGTRLTVT.

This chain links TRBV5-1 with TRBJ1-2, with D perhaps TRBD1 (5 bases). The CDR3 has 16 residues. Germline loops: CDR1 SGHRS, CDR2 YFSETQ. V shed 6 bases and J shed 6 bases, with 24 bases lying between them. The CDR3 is CASKPDSGKRRDGYTF. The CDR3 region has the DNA TGCGCCAGCAAACCAGACTCAGGGAAAAGAAGGGATGGCTACACCTTC.

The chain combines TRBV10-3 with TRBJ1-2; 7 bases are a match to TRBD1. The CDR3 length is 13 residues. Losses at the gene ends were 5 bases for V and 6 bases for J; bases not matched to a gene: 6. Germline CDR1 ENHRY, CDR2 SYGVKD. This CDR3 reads CAISIDRVDGYTF. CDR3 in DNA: TGTGCCATCAGTATTGACAGGGTAGATGGCTACACCTTC.

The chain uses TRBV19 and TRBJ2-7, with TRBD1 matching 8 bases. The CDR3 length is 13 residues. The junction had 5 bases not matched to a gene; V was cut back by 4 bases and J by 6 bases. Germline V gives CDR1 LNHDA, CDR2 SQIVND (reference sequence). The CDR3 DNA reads TGTGCCAGTAGTAAGGCAGGGGGCCTCGAGCAGTACTTC. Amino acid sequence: CASSKAGGLEQYF. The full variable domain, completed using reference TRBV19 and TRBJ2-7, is DGGITQSPKYLFRKEGQNVTLSCEQNLNHDAMYWYRQDPGQGLRLIYYSQIVNDFQKGDIAEGYSVSREKKESFPLTVTSAQKNPTAFYLCASSKAGGLEQYFGPGTRLTVT.

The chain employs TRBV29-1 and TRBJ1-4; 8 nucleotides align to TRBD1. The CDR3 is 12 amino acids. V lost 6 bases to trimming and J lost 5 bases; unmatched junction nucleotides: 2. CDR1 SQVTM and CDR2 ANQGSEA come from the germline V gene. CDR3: CSVRTGNEKLFF. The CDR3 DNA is TGCAGCGTCCGGACAGGGAATGAAAAACTGTTTTTT.

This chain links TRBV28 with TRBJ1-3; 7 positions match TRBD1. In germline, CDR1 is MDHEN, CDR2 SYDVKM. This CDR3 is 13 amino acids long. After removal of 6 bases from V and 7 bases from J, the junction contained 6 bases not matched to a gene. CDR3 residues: CASRQTGENTIYF. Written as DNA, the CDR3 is TGTGCCAGCAGACAAACAGGGGAGAACACCATATATTTT.

CDR3 protein: CASSLGLLAGGNTDTQYF. Written as DNA, the CDR3 is TGTGCCAGCAGCTTAGGGCTCCTAGCGGGAGGAAATACAGATACGCAGTATTTT. The chain links TRBV11-3 to TRBJ2-3; 11 bases agree with TRBD2. CDR1 is SGHNT, CDR2 YENEEA, per germline. The J segment lost 3 bases and the V segment lost 1 base, leaving 9 bases of the junction unmatched. The CDR3 is 18 residues long. Drawing the rest from reference TRBV11-3 and TRBJ2-3, the complete variable domain is EAGVVQSPRYKIIEKKQPVAFWCNPISGHNTLYWYLQNLGQGPELLIRYENEEAVDDSQLPKDRFSAERLKGVDSTLKIQPAELGDSAVYLCASSLGLLAGGNTDTQYFGPGTRLTVL.

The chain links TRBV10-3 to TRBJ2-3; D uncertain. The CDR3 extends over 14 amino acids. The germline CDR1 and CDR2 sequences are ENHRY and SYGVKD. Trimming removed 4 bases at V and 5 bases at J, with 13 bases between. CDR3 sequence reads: CAISAAGSGDTQYF. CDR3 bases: TGTGCCATCAGTGCCGCTGGGTCGGGAGATACGCAGTATTTT.

DNA for the CDR3: TGTGCCAGCAGCTTCCCATCAGGGGGGCGATTGGACACTGAAGCTTTCTTT. Its protein product is CASSFPSGGRLDTEAFF. The V call is TRBV7-8, the J call TRBJ1-1; 7 bases map to TRBD1. Trimming removed 3 bases from V and 3 bases from J; junction bases left unmatched: 13. The CDR3 totals 17 residues. The germline V gene has CDR1 SGHVS and CDR2 FQNEAQ.

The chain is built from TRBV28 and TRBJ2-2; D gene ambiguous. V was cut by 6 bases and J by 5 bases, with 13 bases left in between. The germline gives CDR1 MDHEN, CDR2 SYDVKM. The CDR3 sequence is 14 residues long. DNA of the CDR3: TGTGCCAGCAGCCCGTGGACGGATACCGGGGAGCTGTTTTTT. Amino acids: CASSPWTDTGELFF.

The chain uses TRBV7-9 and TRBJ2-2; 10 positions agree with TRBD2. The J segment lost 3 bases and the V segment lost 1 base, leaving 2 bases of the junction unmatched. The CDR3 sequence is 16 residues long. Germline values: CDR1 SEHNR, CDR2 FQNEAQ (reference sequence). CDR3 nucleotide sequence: TGTGCCAGCAGCTTAGAGCGGGGGGGTGACACCGGGGAGCTGTTTTTT. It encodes CASSLERGGDTGELFF.

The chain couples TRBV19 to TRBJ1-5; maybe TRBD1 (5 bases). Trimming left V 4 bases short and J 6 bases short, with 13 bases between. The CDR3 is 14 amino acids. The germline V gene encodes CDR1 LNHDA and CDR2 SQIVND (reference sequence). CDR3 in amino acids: CASSNRQGGQPQHF. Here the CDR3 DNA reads TGTGCCAGTAGTAATCGGCAGGGTGGTCAGCCCCAGCATTTT.

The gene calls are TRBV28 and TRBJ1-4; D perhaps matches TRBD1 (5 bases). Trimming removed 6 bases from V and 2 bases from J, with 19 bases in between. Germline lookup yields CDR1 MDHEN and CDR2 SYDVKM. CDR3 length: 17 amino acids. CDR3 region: CASRPTRGGDTNEKLFF. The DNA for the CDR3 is TGTGCCAGCAGGCCTACCCGGGGGGGGGACACTAATGAAAAACTGTTTTTT.

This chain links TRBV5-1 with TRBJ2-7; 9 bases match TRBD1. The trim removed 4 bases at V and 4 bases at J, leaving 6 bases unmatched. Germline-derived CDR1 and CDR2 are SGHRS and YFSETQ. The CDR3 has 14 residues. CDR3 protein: CASSMTGGRYEQYF. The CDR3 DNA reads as TGCGCCAGCAGCATGACAGGGGGAAGGTACGAGCAGTACTTC.

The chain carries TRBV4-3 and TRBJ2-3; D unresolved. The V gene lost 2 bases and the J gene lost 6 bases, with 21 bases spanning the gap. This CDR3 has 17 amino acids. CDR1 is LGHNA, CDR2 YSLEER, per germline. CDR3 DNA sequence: TGCGCCAGCAGCCAACGGAGTCCGGGCCGTCAAGAGGATACGCAGTATTTT. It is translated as CASSQRSPGRQEDTQYF.

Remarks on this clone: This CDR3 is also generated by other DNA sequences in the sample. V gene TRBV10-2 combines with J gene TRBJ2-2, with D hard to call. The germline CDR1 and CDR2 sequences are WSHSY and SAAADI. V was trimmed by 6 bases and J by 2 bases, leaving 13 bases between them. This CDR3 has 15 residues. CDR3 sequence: CASRVGRRNTGELFF. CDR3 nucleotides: TGCGCCAGCAGGGTGGGCCGGAGAAACACCGGGGAGCTGTTTTTT.

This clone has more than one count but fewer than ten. The CDR3 loop is CASSPGVTEAFF. Written as DNA, the CDR3 is TGTGCCAGCTCACCAGGGGTTACTGAAGCTTTCTTT. V gene TRBV18 combines with J gene TRBJ1-1; no clear D. Trimming pared 2 bases from V and 5 bases from J, leaving 6 bases between. The CDR3 covers 12 residues. Germline V gene lookup returns CDR1 KGHSH and CDR2 LQKENI.

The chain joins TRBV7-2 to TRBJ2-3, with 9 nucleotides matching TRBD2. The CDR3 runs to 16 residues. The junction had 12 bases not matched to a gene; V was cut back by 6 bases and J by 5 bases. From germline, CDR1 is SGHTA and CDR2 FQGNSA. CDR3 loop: CASRQASGDLGDTQYF. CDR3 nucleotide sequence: TGTGCCAGCAGGCAAGCTAGCGGGGACCTCGGAGATACGCAGTATTTT.

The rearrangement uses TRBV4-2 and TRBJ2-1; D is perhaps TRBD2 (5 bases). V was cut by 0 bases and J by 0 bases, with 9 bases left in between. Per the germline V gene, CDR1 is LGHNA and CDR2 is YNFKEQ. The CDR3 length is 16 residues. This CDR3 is CASSQDSGDSYNEQFF. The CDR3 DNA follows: TGTGCCAGCAGCCAAGATTCCGGGGACTCCTACAATGAGCAGTTCTTC.

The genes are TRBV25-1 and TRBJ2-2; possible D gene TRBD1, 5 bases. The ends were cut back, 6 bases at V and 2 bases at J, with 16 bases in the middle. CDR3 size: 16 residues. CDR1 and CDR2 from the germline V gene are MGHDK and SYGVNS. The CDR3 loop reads CASRTYQGTNTGELFF. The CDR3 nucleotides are TGTGCCAGCAGGACATACCAGGGTACAAACACCGGGGAGCTGTTTTTT.

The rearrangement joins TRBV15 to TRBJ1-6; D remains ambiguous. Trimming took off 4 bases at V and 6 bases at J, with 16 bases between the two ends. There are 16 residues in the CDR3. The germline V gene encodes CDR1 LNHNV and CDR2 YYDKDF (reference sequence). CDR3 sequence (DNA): TGTGCCACCAGCATAAATGGAGGTATATCTAATTCACCCCTCCACTTT. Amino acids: CATSINGGISNSPLHF. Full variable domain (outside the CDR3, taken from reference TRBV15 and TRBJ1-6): DAMVIQNPRYQVTQFGKPVTLSCSQTLNHNVMYWYQQKSSQAPKLLFHYYDKDFNNEADTPDNFQSRRPNTSFCFLDIRSPGLGDTAMYLCATSINGGISNSPLHFGNGTRLTVT.

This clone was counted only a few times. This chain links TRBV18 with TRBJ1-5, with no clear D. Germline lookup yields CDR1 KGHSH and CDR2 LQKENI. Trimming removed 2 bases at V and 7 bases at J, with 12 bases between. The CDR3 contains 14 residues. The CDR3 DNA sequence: TGTGCCAGCTCACCAAAGGAAACTGGACAGCCCCAGCATTTT. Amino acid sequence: CASSPKETGQPQHF.

The CDR3 DNA is TGTGCCAGTAGTAGCGGGACCCCCCAAGAGACCCAGTACTTC. It translates to CASSSGTPQETQYF. The genes are TRBV19 and TRBJ2-5, with D perhaps matching TRBD2 (6 bases). Germline lookup yields CDR1 LNHDA and CDR2 SQIVND (reference sequence). The V end lost 4 bases, the J end lost 1 base, and 10 bases lay between the germline ends. The CDR3 length is 14 residues.

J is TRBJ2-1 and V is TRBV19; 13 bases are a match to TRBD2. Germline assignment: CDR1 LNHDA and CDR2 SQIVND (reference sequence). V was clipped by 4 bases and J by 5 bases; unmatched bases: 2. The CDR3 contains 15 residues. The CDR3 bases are TGTGCCAGTAGTACACTAGCGGGGGGGCACAATGAGCAGTTCTTC. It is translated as CASSTLAGGHNEQFF.

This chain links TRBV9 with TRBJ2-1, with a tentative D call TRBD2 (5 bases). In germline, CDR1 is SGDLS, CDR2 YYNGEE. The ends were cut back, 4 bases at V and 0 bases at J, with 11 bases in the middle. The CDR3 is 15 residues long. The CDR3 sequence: CASSPTGSSYNEQFF. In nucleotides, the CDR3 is TGTGCCAGCAGCCCCACTGGGAGCTCCTACAATGAGCAGTTCTTC.